The 2 T cell receptor beta chains listed next were all sequenced from one sample in a study of blood T cells in healthy people across ages. The authors ran a second PCR of about 6 to 12 cycles using a sample-barcoded 5' primer and a J-beta primer mix. TCRdb recomputed calls from the 5' RACE reads with MiXCR, one row per CDR3 protein. The sample shows 790,000 or so distinct CDR3 sequences, 46% of them seen only once. Input material: blood. Source of these receptors: a man older than 75 in good health.

J is TRBJ2-4 and V is TRBV20-1, with a possible D match to TRBD2 (6 bases). The end of the DNA is better explained by TRBJ2-7, so the J call may be wrong. Germline V gives CDR1 DFQATT, CDR2 SNEGSKA (reference sequence). The CDR3 consists of 13 residues. This CDR3 reads CSVATGGTYEQYF. CDR3 nucleotide sequence: TGCAGTGTAGCAACTGGCGGGACCTACGAGCAGTACTTC.

This clonotype was picked up many times. The rearrangement joins TRBV3-1 to TRBJ2-7, with 9 bases aligning to TRBD1. In germline, CDR1 is LGHDT, CDR2 YNNKEL (reference sequence). The CDR3 loop spans 16 amino acids. The J segment lost 2 bases and the V segment lost 3 bases, leaving 8 bases of the junction unmatched. The CDR3 here is CASSQPTGGVPYEQYF. The CDR3 DNA is TGTGCCAGCAGCCAGCCGACAGGGGGGGTCCCCTACGAGCAGTACTTC.